This T cell receptor beta chain emerged from a study of type 1 regulatory T cells. Overall study: An in vitro protocol generated T-allo10, a Tr1-enriched, alloantigen-specific CD4 T cell product. Study results and caveats: Compared with non-type 1 regulatory T cells, type 1 regulatory T cells showed a more restricted TCR repertoire.

In TCRdb, the reads were re-called with MiXCR into one record per CDR3 protein. The data hold tens of thousands of distinct CDR3 sequences, with around 21% observed a single time. The table lists this clonotype with a few counts. Antigen specificity is unknown. The CDR3 has 15 residues. J gave up 7 bases and V 5 bases, and 8 bases lay outside the gene matches. The V gene's germline CDR1 is SEHNR and CDR2 FQNEAQ (reference sequence). This rearrangement joins TRBV7-9 to TRBJ2-1, with 10 bases identical to TRBD2. Sequencing input: cultured type 1 regulatory T (Tr1) cells, either the whole culture or a sorted fraction (not recorded which). This receptor was identified in a human donor in good health. The CDR3 region is CASSPGLAELNEQFF. In DNA form, the CDR3 reads TGTGCCAGCAGCCCCGGACTAGCGGAACTTAATGAGCAGTTCTTC. Together with reference TRBV7-9 and TRBJ2-1, the CDR3 gives the full variable domain: DTGVSQNPRHKITKRGQNVTFRCDPISEHNRLYWYRQTLGQGPEFLTYFQNEAQLEKSRLLSDRFSAERPKGSFSTLEIQRTEQGDSAMYLCASSPGLAELNEQFFGPGTRLTVL.